Here is one T cell receptor (beta chain) with its context. Its antigen is not yet known. No base quality values were provided; no much bigger clone lies one nucleotide off. This sample stems from a study of early T cells in non-severe SARS-CoV-2 infection (dated by TCRdb to the early 2020s). Turning to the overall study: TCR sequencing used bulk RNA from unsorted whole blood, so alpha and beta chains could not be paired.

Findings and caveats that apply to the study as a whole: VDJdb matching was skewed toward anti-spike CD8 responses and likely underestimated virus-specific expansions by missing private and CD4 specificities.

From cysteine to phenylalanine, the CDR3 is 14 amino acids long. Just CDR3 DNA is preserved here, 42 bases in frame from base 1. In the germline V gene (reference sequence), CDR1 corresponds to WNHNN and CDR2 to SYGVQD. The V and J ends are trimmed by 6 bases and 0 bases, leaving 10 bases between them. This was a case-control study nested in a cohort of healthcare workers in London, UK, who had nasopharyngeal swab PCR tests and blood samples taken every week. Healthcare workers were recruited during the week of the UK lockdown, between 23 and 31 March 2020, and followed weekly for up to about 15 weeks. Receptor libraries were prepared by 5' RACE. For sequencing, a NextSeq 500 was employed. In the TCR library protocol, unique molecular identifiers were attached to individual cDNA molecules to correct for PCR bias and sequencing error. TCR alpha and beta chains were both sequenced, and the abundances of alpha and beta sequences in each sample were closely correlated with each other. Per the authors' processing: Decombinator V4 was used to annotate TCR sequences for V gene, J gene and CDR3. Expanded TCRs were defined as changing significantly between any two time points under a Poisson model with p below 0.0001. TCR abundances were normalised to the total number of TCRs sequenced per sample and were expressed as counts per million. MAIT TCRs were defined by TRAV1-2 paired with TRAJ12, TRAJ20 or TRAJ33, and iNKT TCRs by TRAV10 paired with TRAJ18. A search of VDJdb, accessed on 1 November 2021, was run for TCRs annotated to CMV, EBV and SARS-CoV-2, with TCRs annotated for multiple antigens excluded. The public reads were quality trimmed at Q25 with fastp and then assembled into clones with MiXCR by TCRdb, keeping productive beta chains. Every distinct CDR3 protein forms one entry, paired with its most common genes and DNA. These V and J calls originate from TCRdb's pipeline instead of the authors' own analysis. This sample gives 50,000 to 70,000 distinct CDR3 sequences in total; about 15% of them show up just once. Of the sample, roughly 10% is held by the ten largest clones.

The sample here was whole blood, taken at baseline. This TCR was sampled from an adult who was a healthcare worker with PCR-confirmed SARS-CoV-2 infection or an uninfected control (not recorded which). Here the chain combines TRBV10-1 and TRBJ2-3; the D gene remains uncertain. This receptor carries the CDR3 CASSSTRSTDTQYF. The sequence in DNA is TGCGCCAGCAGCTCGACTCGCAGCACAGATACGCAGTATTTT.